Listed below are T cell receptor beta chains from one sample, sequenced in a study of shared clonotypes between healthy human individuals. Sequencing was performed with immunoSEQ multiplex PCR; in TCRdb, only in-frame clones are kept and a portion is missing. This sample yields 650,000 to 800,000 clones, of which about 91% are seen a single time; 20% to 25% belongs to the top ten. The material sequenced was naive CD8+ T cells sorted from blood. The receptors stem from a man in his thirties or forties in good health. CDR3s include the opening cysteine and the closing phenylalanine or tryptophan. The D gene is left open where the match is weak. The size entry is marked missing in some rows and otherwise reads once, few, many or a size class.

cdr3_nt	cdr3_aa	d_call	v_call	j_call	clone_size
TGTGCCAGCAGTCACATAACCTACGAGCAGTACTTC	CASSHITYEQYF	.	TRBV28	TRBJ2-7	few
TGTGCCAGCAGCCAAGGAGGGGGGGTGAACACCGGGGAGCTGTTTTTT	CASSQGGGVNTGELFF	.	TRBV7-9	TRBJ2-2	.
TGTGCCAGCAGCGGCTGGACAGGGAAGCCCCAGACTAATGAAAAACTGTTTTTT	CASSGWTGKPQTNEKLFF	TRBD1	TRBV2	TRBJ1-4	.
TGTGCCAGCAGTGTGACTAGCGGGGTTTACAATGAGCAGTTCTTC	CASSVTSGVYNEQFF	TRBD2	TRBV2	TRBJ2-1	.
TGCAGCGTTGAAGACCTTCCGGAGGACCAAGAGACCCAGTACTTC	CSVEDLPEDQETQYF	.	TRBV29-1	TRBJ2-5	.
TGTGCCAGTAGTATTGGCGTAGGACAGGTCAGAATCAATCAGCCCCAGCATTTT	CASSIGVGQVRINQPQHF	TRBD1	TRBV19	TRBJ1-5	.
TGCGCCAGCAGCTACGACACTGAAGCTTTCTTT	CASSYDTEAFF	.	TRBV5-1	TRBJ1-1	.
TGTGCCAGTAGCCCCACGATGGAGGGCCCGAGGAATCAGCCCCAGCATTTT	CASSPTMEGPRNQPQHF	.	TRBV19	TRBJ1-5	.
TGTGCCTGGAGTTATGGCATTGAAGCTTTCTTT	CAWSYGIEAFF	.	TRBV30	TRBJ1-1	.
TGTGCCAGCAGCGGTCTTTATGGCTACACCTTC	CASSGLYGYTF	.	TRBV9	TRBJ1-2	.
TGTGCCAGCAGCTTGGTTGCCAGCACAGATACGCAGTATTTT	CASSLVASTDTQYF	.	TRBV5-6	TRBJ2-3	.
TGTGCCAGCAGCCACAGCCGGGACAGGGGGCACTACGAGCAGTACTTC	CASSHSRDRGHYEQYF	TRBD1	TRBV7-9	TRBJ2-7	.
TGTGCCAGCAGCCACAGGGGTGGCGAAAAACTGTTTTTT	CASSHRGGEKLFF	TRBD1	TRBV5-6	TRBJ1-4	.
TGTGCTAGCAGCCATAGCGGGAGTTACGAGCAGTACTTC	CASSHSGSYEQYF	TRBD2	TRBV7-7	TRBJ2-7	.
TGTGCCAGCAGCGAGGGACTAGCGGGGCCCTACGAGCAGTACTTC	CASSEGLAGPYEQYF	TRBD2	TRBV11-2	TRBJ2-7	.
TGTGCCAGCAGCTTTGGACTAGCGGGACAAGAGACCCAGTACTTC	CASSFGLAGQETQYF	TRBD2	TRBV11-3	TRBJ2-5	.
TGCGCCAGCAGCTTGTTGCCCCGGGACAGGGGAGGCAATGAGCAGTTCTTC	CASSLLPRDRGGNEQFF	TRBD1	TRBV5-1	TRBJ2-1	.
TGTGCCAGCACCCTGGACGGTGTGGGAGGGTACGAGCAGTACTTC	CASTLDGVGGYEQYF	TRBD2	TRBV27	TRBJ2-7	medium-sized
TGTGCCAGCAGTCTGAGACAGGGCGGCGAGCAGTACTTC	CASSLRQGGEQYF	TRBD1	TRBV28	TRBJ2-7	.
TGTGCCAGCAGCTTACAGGGGCCCCTCTACGAGCAGTACTTC	CASSLQGPLYEQYF	.	TRBV11-2	TRBJ2-7	.
TGTGCCAGCAGCTTAGTAATCGGGACAGGCAGGTACGAGCAGTACTTC	CASSLVIGTGRYEQYF	TRBD1	TRBV11-2	TRBJ2-7	.
TGTGCCAGCTCCCAAGGGCAGGCGACTACTCAGTACTTC	CASSQGQATTQYF	.	TRBV2	TRBJ2-4	.
TGTGCCTGGAGCGTCGGCCTAGCGGGAGAAGGGAATGAGCAGTTCTTC	CAWSVGLAGEGNEQFF	TRBD2	TRBV30	TRBJ2-1	.
TGTGCCAGCAGTGTTTGGACTAGCGCCGGCACCGGGGAGCTGTTTTTT	CASSVWTSAGTGELFF	TRBD2	TRBV6-1	TRBJ2-2	.
TGCGCCAGCAGCCAAGAAGGCCAGGGATACACCATATATTTT	CASSQEGQGYTIYF	.	TRBV4-1	TRBJ1-3	.
TGCACCCACGGCGGACTCGAGCAGTACTTC	CTHGGLEQYF	.	TRBV20-1	TRBJ2-7	.
TGCGCCAGCAGCTTGGAAGGGGTGCTCGGAGACAATGAGCAGTTCTTC	CASSLEGVLGDNEQFF	.	TRBV5-1	TRBJ2-1	.
TGTGCCAGCAGCTTACTTAGCGGGGCGGGAGAAGGTAGTGAGCAGTTCTTC	CASSLLSGAGEGSEQFF	TRBD2	TRBV11-2	TRBJ2-1	.
TGTGCCAGTAGTATAGAGCGGGACTACAATGAGCAGTTCTTC	CASSIERDYNEQFF	.	TRBV19	TRBJ2-1	.
TGTGCCAGCAGCTTAGCGACTAGCGCGAGCTCCTACGAGCAGTACTTC	CASSLATSASSYEQYF	TRBD2	TRBV7-9	TRBJ2-7	.
TGTGCCAGCAGCGCCGCCGGGACTTCCCAAGGCGGGCAGTACTTC	CASSAAGTSQGGQYF	.	TRBV9	TRBJ2-7	.
TGTGCCAGCTCCTACGCGGTCTATGAGCAGTTCTTC	CASSYAVYEQFF	.	TRBV7-9	TRBJ2-1	.
TGTGCCAGCAGTGGACAGGGAGATCAGCCCCAGCATTTT	CASSGQGDQPQHF	TRBD1	TRBV27	TRBJ1-5	.
TGTGCCAGCAGCTGGGGACGTCTAATGAGTGAGCAGTTCTTC	CASSWGRLMSEQFF	.	TRBV11-2	TRBJ2-1	.
TGTGCCAGCAGTTACGGGGGATCTGGAAACACCATATATTTT	CASSYGGSGNTIYF	.	TRBV6-5	TRBJ1-3	.
TGTGCCAGCAGCTGGAGTACCTCTGGGGCCAACGTCCTGACTTTC	CASSWSTSGANVLTF	.	TRBV5-6	TRBJ2-6	.
TGCGCCAGCAGCCAAGGTCCACTGATTTCGGACAGGGTGGATGAAAAACTGTTTTTT	CASSQGPLISDRVDEKLFF	TRBD1	TRBV4-1	TRBJ1-4	.
TGTGCCAGCAGTGGTCAGGGGACCTACAATGAGCAGTTCTTC	CASSGQGTYNEQFF	.	TRBV28	TRBJ2-1	.
TGTGCCAGCAGCTTGGGAGGGGAAGAGGCAGATACGCAGTATTTT	CASSLGGEEADTQYF	.	TRBV5-5	TRBJ2-3	.
TGTGCCAGCAGTGAAGATGGACTAGCGGGAGGGCCGGGCACAGATACGCAGTATTTT	CASSEDGLAGGPGTDTQYF	TRBD2	TRBV2	TRBJ2-3	.
TGTGCCAGCAGCTTAGGAGGGTTTCAGCCCCAGCATTTT	CASSLGGFQPQHF	.	TRBV7-2	TRBJ1-5	.
TGTGCCAGCAGTTCCCTTAGGGGCACAGATACGCAGTATTTT	CASSSLRGTDTQYF	.	TRBV27	TRBJ2-3	few
TGCGCCAGCAGTGAAGATTCCTCCTACAATGAGCAGTTCTTC	CASSEDSSYNEQFF	.	TRBV10-1	TRBJ2-1	.
TGCGCCAGCAGCACGGTAGTTACAGGGTCAGAGACCCAGTACTTC	CASSTVVTGSETQYF	.	TRBV5-1	TRBJ2-5	once
TGTGCCAGTAACCCGGACAGGGGACACAATGAAGCTTTCTTT	CASNPDRGHNEAFF	TRBD1	TRBV19	TRBJ1-1	.
TGTGCCAGCAGCTTCGGACCGTCTAGCGGGAAGCAAGAGACCCAGTACTTC	CASSFGPSSGKQETQYF	TRBD2	TRBV14	TRBJ2-5	.
TGTGCCAGCAGCCCCCCAGATACCGGGGAGCAGTTCTTC	CASSPPDTGEQFF	.	TRBV11-3	TRBJ2-1	.
TGCAGCGTTGAAGGGCTAGCGGGAGCCACCGGGGAGCTGTTTTTT	CSVEGLAGATGELFF	TRBD2	TRBV29-1	TRBJ2-2	.
TGTGCCAGCAGTGAAGACACTTCCTACGAGCAGTACTTC	CASSEDTSYEQYF	.	TRBV6-1	TRBJ2-7	.
TGTGCCAGCAGCGATCGGGCTAGCGGGAGTTATAATGAGCAGTTCTTC	CASSDRASGSYNEQFF	TRBD2	TRBV7-8	TRBJ2-1	.
TGTGCCAGCAGCCCGACCACTAGCATCCATGAGCAGTTCTTC	CASSPTTSIHEQFF	.	TRBV13	TRBJ2-1	.
TGTGCCAGCAGTGAGGGGGGCCTGGGCAATGAGCAGTTCTTC	CASSEGGLGNEQFF	.	TRBV6-6	TRBJ2-1	.
TGTGCCAGCAGTGAAGTAGCAGGGATCGGTGGCTACACCTTC	CASSEVAGIGGYTF	.	TRBV6-1	TRBJ1-2	many
TGTGCCAGTAGTATGGCTAGAGTAGATACGCAGTATTTT	CASSMARVDTQYF	.	TRBV19	TRBJ2-3	.
TGTGCTCATCTGCCGTGGACAGGGCCAATTTCACAAGAGACCCAGTACTTC	CAHLPWTGPISQETQYF	TRBD1	TRBV19	TRBJ2-5	.
TGCGCCAGCAGTGAGCGGCGGGGGCATCAGCCCCAGCATTTT	CASSERRGHQPQHF	.	TRBV10-2	TRBJ1-5	.
TGTGCCAGCAGTTACACTGGGGCAGAGCAGCCCCAGCATTTT	CASSYTGAEQPQHF	.	TRBV6-5	TRBJ1-5	.
TGCAGCGCCGGGACAGGGGGATACTACGAGCAGTACTTC	CSAGTGGYYEQYF	TRBD1	TRBV29-1	TRBJ2-7	.
TGTGCCAGCAGCCCGACCCGGGGGGCTCAGGGTGAAAAACTGTTTTTT	CASSPTRGAQGEKLFF	.	TRBV7-9	TRBJ1-4	once
TGTGCCAGCAGTTCCGCGGAACAGGGAGAGACCCAGTACTTC	CASSSAEQGETQYF	.	TRBV27	TRBJ2-5	.